This T cell receptor beta chain was profiled in a study of T cell responses to AZD1222 COVID-19 vaccine. With respect to this clone: What it binds is not known.

Generated by immunoSEQ multiplex PCR, the TCRdb table keeps only in-frame clones and is missing some. Counted here are 100,000 to 130,000 clones, roughly 90% occurring once; the ten biggest clones make up 8% to 9.5%. Findings of the study overall: Vaccination with two AZD1222 doses was followed by a rise in Spike-specific TCR breadth and depth.

V lost 5 bases to trimming and J lost 3 bases, with 12 bases between them. CDR1 is SGHDT, CDR2 YYEEEE, per germline. This CDR3 region has 15 residues. Sequences were derived from peripheral blood, sampled 28 days after the second AZD1222 dose. V usage is TRBV5-6 and J usage is TRBJ1-6; D is possibly TRBD1 (6 bases). The sequence was obtained from an adult who received the AZD1222 COVID-19 vaccine. This CDR3 is CASRRRQDYNSPLHF. CDR3 DNA: TGTGCCAGCAGGAGAAGACAGGACTATAATTCACCCCTCCACTTT.